A selection of T cell receptor beta chains follows, all from one sample in a study of cytomegalovirus exposure and HLA in healthy donors. The table came from immunoSEQ multiplex PCR; TCRdb's copy has only in-frame clones and leaves some out. The repertoire includes about 110,000 clones, nearly 70% of them detected once, and approximately 5.5% sits in the top ten. What was sequenced was PBMCs. These receptors all come from a woman in her seventies in good health and CMV-seropositive. CDR3s include the opening cysteine and the closing phenylalanine or tryptophan. Each record gives: J gene, V gene, D gene, clone size, CDR3 DNA, CDR3 protein. A D gene is named only where the DNA matches it firmly. A row's size may be missing; if present it is once, few, many or a size class.

J gene: TRBJ2-5
V gene: TRBV6-5
D gene: TRBD1
clone size: .
CDR3 DNA: TGTGCCAGCACAAGGACAGGTTCGGGAGAGACCCAGTACTTC
CDR3 protein: CASTRTGSGETQYF

J gene: TRBJ2-5
V gene: TRBV7-2
D gene: TRBD2
clone size: .
CDR3 DNA: TGTGCCAGCAGCTTAGTTGGCGGGGGGCCTCAAGAGACCCAGTACTTC
CDR3 protein: CASSLVGGGPQETQYF

J gene: TRBJ2-3
V gene: TRBV6-1
D gene: TRBD2
clone size: few
CDR3 DNA: TGTGCCAGCAGTGAACCGGGACTAGCGGGGGCCACAGATACGCAGTATTTT
CDR3 protein: CASSEPGLAGATDTQYF

J gene: TRBJ2-7
V gene: TRBV5-8
D gene: .
clone size: .
CDR3 DNA: TGTGCCAGCAGCGACATTAGATCTAGCACGGTCTACGAGCAGTACTTC
CDR3 protein: CASSDIRSSTVYEQYF

J gene: TRBJ2-1
V gene: TRBV5-8
D gene: TRBD2
clone size: .
CDR3 DNA: TGTGCCAGCAGCCAGACTAGCGGTTCCTACAATGAGCAGTTCTTC
CDR3 protein: CASSQTSGSYNEQFF

J gene: TRBJ2-1
V gene: TRBV4-2
D gene: TRBD2
clone size: .
CDR3 DNA: TGTGCCAGCAGCCAGGATAGCGGGGGCTTCTCCAATGAGCAGTTCTTC
CDR3 protein: CASSQDSGGFSNEQFF

J gene: TRBJ2-1
V gene: TRBV18
D gene: TRBD2
clone size: .
CDR3 DNA: TGTGCCAGCTCACCTATAGCGGGGGTTGAGCAGTTCTTC
CDR3 protein: CASSPIAGVEQFF

J gene: TRBJ1-2
V gene: TRBV7-8
D gene: .
clone size: .
CDR3 DNA: TGTGCCAGCAGCTTAGCTCAGGACCCGGGGATTTCAGTCTATGGCTACACCTTC
CDR3 protein: CASSLAQDPGISVYGYTF

J gene: TRBJ1-6
V gene: TRBV5-1
D gene: TRBD1
clone size: .
CDR3 DNA: TGCGCCAGCAGCTTTACCGGGACAGGGGCTTCACCCCTCCACTTT
CDR3 protein: CASSFTGTGASPLHF

J gene: TRBJ1-4
V gene: TRBV30
D gene: .
clone size: .
CDR3 DNA: TGTGCCTGGAGTGTAGGAGGAGGAGGTGAAAAACTGTTTTTT
CDR3 protein: CAWSVGGGGEKLFF

J gene: TRBJ1-5
V gene: TRBV6-5
D gene: .
clone size: .
CDR3 DNA: TGTGCCAGCAGTTACGCCCACGATGGGCGGCCCCAGCATTTT
CDR3 protein: CASSYAHDGRPQHF

J gene: TRBJ1-3
V gene: TRBV5-1
D gene: TRBD1
clone size: .
CDR3 DNA: TGCGCCAGCAACCCGGACAGGTTGGGAAACACCATATATTTT
CDR3 protein: CASNPDRLGNTIYF

J gene: TRBJ1-3
V gene: TRBV10-3
D gene: TRBD1
clone size: .
CDR3 DNA: TGTGCCATCAGTGAGAGGGGGCGGGGAAACACCATATATTTT
CDR3 protein: CAISERGRGNTIYF

J gene: TRBJ1-3
V gene: TRBV6-1
D gene: .
clone size: once
CDR3 DNA: TGTGCCAGCAGCTTAGGACTTGCTGGAAACACCATATATTTT
CDR3 protein: CASSLGLAGNTIYF

J gene: TRBJ2-7
V gene: TRBV7-2
D gene: .
clone size: few
CDR3 DNA: TGTGCCAGCAGCCGGGCGGGCCTACAATCCTACGAGCAGTACTTC
CDR3 protein: CASSRAGLQSYEQYF

J gene: TRBJ1-1
V gene: TRBV6-1
D gene: .
clone size: .
CDR3 DNA: TGTGCCAGCACCTACCTCGCGGGCACTGAAGCTTTCTTT
CDR3 protein: CASTYLAGTEAFF

J gene: TRBJ1-4
V gene: TRBV6-7
D gene: .
clone size: .
CDR3 DNA: TGTGCCAGCAGTACTTACGACAGCTTTGGGGAAAAACTGTTTTTT
CDR3 protein: CASSTYDSFGEKLFF

J gene: TRBJ2-1
V gene: TRBV6-5
D gene: TRBD1
clone size: .
CDR3 DNA: TGTGCCAGCAGTTACGGGGGACAGGGGAACAATGAGCAGTTCTTC
CDR3 protein: CASSYGGQGNNEQFF

J gene: TRBJ1-5
V gene: TRBV11-2
D gene: .
clone size: .
CDR3 DNA: TGTGCCAGCAGCTTAGCCGGGGGGCCGCGTCAGCCCCAGCATTTT
CDR3 protein: CASSLAGGPRQPQHF

J gene: TRBJ2-5
V gene: TRBV7-7
D gene: .
clone size: .
CDR3 DNA: TGTGCCAGCAGCTTAGGGCTAGCCGAGACCCAGTACTTC
CDR3 protein: CASSLGLAETQYF

J gene: TRBJ1-3
V gene: TRBV9
D gene: TRBD1
clone size: .
CDR3 DNA: TGTGCCAGCAGCGTATCTCAGGGGGGTAGTGGAAACACCATATATTTT
CDR3 protein: CASSVSQGGSGNTIYF

J gene: TRBJ2-7
V gene: TRBV29-1
D gene: .
clone size: .
CDR3 DNA: TGCAGCGTTGCCCTAGGATTAAGTGTAGGCTACGAGCAGTACTTC
CDR3 protein: CSVALGLSVGYEQYF

J gene: TRBJ2-1
V gene: TRBV5-1
D gene: TRBD2
clone size: .
CDR3 DNA: TGCGCCAGCAGCTTGGCGTCTACTAGCGGGAGCTCCTACAATGAGCAGTTCTTC
CDR3 protein: CASSLASTSGSSYNEQFF

J gene: TRBJ2-3
V gene: TRBV4-2
D gene: .
clone size: .
CDR3 DNA: TGTGCCAGCAGCCAAGTCCCGGGACTCAACACAGATACGCAGTATTTT
CDR3 protein: CASSQVPGLNTDTQYF

J gene: TRBJ1-5
V gene: TRBV27
D gene: TRBD1
clone size: .
CDR3 DNA: TGTGCCAGCAGTTTAGCGGGACAGCCAAACTCCAATCAGCCCCAGCATTTT
CDR3 protein: CASSLAGQPNSNQPQHF